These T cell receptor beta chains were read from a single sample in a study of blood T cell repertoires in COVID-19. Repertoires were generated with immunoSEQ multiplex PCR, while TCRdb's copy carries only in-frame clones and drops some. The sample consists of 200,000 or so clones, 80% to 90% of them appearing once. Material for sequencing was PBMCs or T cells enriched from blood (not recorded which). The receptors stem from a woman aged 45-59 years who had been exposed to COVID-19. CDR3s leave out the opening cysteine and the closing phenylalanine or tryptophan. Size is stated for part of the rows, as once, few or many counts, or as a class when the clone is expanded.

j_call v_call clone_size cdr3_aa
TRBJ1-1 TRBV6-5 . AGRDKGNTEAF
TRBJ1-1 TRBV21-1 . ASSKGSPKPLGSTRGAEAF
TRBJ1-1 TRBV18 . ASSPPQGPARGAF
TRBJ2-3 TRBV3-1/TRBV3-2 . ASSQGTSGSSTDTQY
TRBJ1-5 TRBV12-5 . ASGLPLDRVQPQH
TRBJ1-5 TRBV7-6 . ASSPRAGANQPQH
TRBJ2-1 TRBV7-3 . ASRSKKGTGFYNEQF
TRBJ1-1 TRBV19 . ASSIGRGENTEAF
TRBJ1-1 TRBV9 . ASSAQGAGEAF
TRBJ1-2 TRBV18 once ASSPGQGAYGYT
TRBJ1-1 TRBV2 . ASRARQGLRTEAF
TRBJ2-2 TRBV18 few ASSPGTPRSGTGELF
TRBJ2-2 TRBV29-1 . SVPGLPSTGELF
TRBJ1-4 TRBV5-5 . ASSQSGAVVGKLF
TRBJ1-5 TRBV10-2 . ASSDEWAGRFGNQPQH
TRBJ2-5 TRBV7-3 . ASSLFGQGGGTQY
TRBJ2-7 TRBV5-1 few ASSSSGGSYEQY
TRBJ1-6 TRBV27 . ASSLSTRQVLRSPLH
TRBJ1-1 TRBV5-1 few ASTGQAGEAF
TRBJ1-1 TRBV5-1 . ASRPILGGTEAF
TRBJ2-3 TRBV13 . ASSSGLARVGGGTDTQY
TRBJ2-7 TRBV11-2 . ASSLDVNPAYEQY
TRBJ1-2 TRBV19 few ASSTDRGHGYT
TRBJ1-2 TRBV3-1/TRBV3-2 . ASSPRPLTGVHGYT
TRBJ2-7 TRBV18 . ASSLSYEQY
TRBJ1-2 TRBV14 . ASSQTGGGNYGYT
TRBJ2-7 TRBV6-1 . ASSERWGREESD
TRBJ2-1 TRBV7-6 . ASSLPGFSTDEQF
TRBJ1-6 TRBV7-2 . ASSLTASGNSPLH
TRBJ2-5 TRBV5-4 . ASSLGTSILGTQY
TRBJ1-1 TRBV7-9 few ASSLAGTEAF
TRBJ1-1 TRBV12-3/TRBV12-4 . AIKRGNTEAF
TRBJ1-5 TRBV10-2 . ASQDGTGGYQPQH
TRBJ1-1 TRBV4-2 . ASSQGGGRIDTEAF
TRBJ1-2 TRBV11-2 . ASSLAPANYGYT
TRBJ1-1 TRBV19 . ASSSRDTLESV
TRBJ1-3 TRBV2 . ASPGTDGNTIY
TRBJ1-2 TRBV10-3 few AISPNRDDYGYT
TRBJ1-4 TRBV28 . ASRHDRERKLF
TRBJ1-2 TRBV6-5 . ASRVNGGISSGYT
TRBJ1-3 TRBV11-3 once ASSSHPLDGLVGSGNTIY
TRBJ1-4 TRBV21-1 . ASSKKRASGREKLF